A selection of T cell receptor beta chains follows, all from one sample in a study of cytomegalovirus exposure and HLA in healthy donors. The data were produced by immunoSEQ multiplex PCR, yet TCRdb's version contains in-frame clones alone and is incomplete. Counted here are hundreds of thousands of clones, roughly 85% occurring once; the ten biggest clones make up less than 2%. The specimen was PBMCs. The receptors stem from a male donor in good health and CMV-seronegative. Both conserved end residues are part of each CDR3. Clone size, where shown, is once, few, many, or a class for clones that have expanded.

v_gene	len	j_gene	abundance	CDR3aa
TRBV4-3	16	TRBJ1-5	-	CASSQEGGQNNQPQHF
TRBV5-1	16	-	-	CASSSASGGTPYEQYF
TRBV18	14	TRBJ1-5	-	CASSLGDRGLPQHF
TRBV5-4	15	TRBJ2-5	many	CASRTGTGFQETQYF
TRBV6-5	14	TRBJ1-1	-	CASSYYEGVSEAFF
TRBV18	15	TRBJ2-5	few	CASSPPSTGTETQYF
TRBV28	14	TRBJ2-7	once	CATIQGGGSYEQYF
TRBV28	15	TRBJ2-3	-	CASTLAGSSTDTQYF
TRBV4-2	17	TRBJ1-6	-	CASSQPLEGPIHSPLHF
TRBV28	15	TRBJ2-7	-	CASSFGGAVGYEQYF
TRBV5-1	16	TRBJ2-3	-	CASSPGGAGVADTQYF
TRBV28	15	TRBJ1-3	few	CASTLLGRGINTIYF
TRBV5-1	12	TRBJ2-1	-	CASSDPGNEQFF
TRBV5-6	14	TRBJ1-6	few	CASRPQGVDSPLHF
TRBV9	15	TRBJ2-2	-	CASRTGTGGSGELFF
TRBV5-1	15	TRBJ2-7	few	CASSLWYRGKYEQYF
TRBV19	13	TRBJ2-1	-	CASSHSGRDEQFF
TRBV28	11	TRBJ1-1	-	CASSLQTRAFF
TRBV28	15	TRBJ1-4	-	CASSLGGQLDEKLFF
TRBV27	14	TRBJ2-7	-	CASSLRDRGYEQYF
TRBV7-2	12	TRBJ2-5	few	CASSAGQETQYF
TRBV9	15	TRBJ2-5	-	CASSLRTDSTLEQYF
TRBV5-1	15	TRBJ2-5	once	CASRIAGGPGETQYF
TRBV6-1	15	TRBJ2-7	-	CASSRREGLAYEQYF
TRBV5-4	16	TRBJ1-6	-	CASRTQGRTANSPLHF
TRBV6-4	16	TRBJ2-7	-	CASSVRLAGTAYEQYF
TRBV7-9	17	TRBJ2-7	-	CASSPPGGSHKWSEQYF
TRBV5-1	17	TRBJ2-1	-	CASSSEGLGQGIQEQFF
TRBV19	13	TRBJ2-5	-	CASSIELQETQYF
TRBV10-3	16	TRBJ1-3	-	CAIRRDSSSSGNTIYF
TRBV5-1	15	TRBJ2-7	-	CASSLRGGPPYEQYF
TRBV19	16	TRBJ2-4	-	CASSTQGGIAKNIQYF
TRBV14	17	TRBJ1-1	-	CASSQRTGPLNQVGAFF
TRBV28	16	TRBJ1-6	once	CASRGPGQGQRSPLHF
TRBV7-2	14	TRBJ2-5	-	CASSLGGGRETQYF
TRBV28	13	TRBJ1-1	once	CARDRGGNTEAFF
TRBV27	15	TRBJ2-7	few	CASSKPGEPSYEQYF
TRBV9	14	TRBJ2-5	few	CASSIQGGQETQYF
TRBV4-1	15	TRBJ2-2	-	CASSQERGGHRGAVF
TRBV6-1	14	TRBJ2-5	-	CASRSRLAGETQYF
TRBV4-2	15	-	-	CASSQDWRDGLEQYF
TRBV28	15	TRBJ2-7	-	CASSPPGLAVYEQYF
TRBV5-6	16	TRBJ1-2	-	CASSPGGAAAKYGYTF
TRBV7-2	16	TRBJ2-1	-	CASSLARIAGNNEQFF
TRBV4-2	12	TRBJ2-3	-	CASSQRTDTQYF